The 27 T cell receptor beta chains below were found in one sample sequenced in a study of T cell responses to AZD1222 COVID-19 vaccine. This table comes from immunoSEQ multiplex PCR, and its TCRdb copy is limited to in-frame clones, with some not included. The sample contains more than 85,000 clones, approximately 91% of which appear only once. The starting material was peripheral blood, obtained on day 0 of AZD1222 vaccination. Receptor source: an adult in good health.

The V call is TRBV5-1, the J call TRBJ1-4; D is ambiguous. V lost 2 bases, J lost 8 bases, and 16 bases lay in between. Germline V gene lookup returns CDR1 SGHRS and CDR2 YFSETQ. The CDR3 is made up of 15 amino acids. The CDR3 protein is CASSLGPSLGEKLFF. In DNA, the CDR3 is TGCGCCAGCAGCTTAGGCCCTTCCCTGGGCGAAAAACTGTTTTTT.

This sequence joins TRBV5-1 and TRBJ1-4; 7 positions match TRBD1. V trimming: 0 bases; J trimming: 4 bases; junction bases outside the gene matches: 3. This CDR3 region has 15 residues. CDR1 and CDR2 (germline): SGHRS, YFSETQ. The CDR3 loop reads CASSLETGINEKLFF. CDR3 nucleotides: TGCGCCAGCAGCTTGGAGACAGGGATTAATGAAAAACTGTTTTTT.

The V and J genes are TRBV7-3 and TRBJ1-4, with 7 bases lining up with TRBD1. There are 15 residues in the CDR3. V shed 2 bases, J shed 7 bases, and the junction held 7 bases outside the gene matches. CDR1 SGHTA and CDR2 FQGTGA come from the germline V gene. The CDR3 sequence is CASSLGQASGEKLFF. Written as DNA, the CDR3 is TGTGCCAGCAGCTTAGGACAGGCCTCCGGTGAAAAACTGTTTTTT.

This clone has just one count. The chain combines TRBV5-1 with TRBJ1-1; D not resolved. This CDR3 comprises 17 residues. The germline V gene has CDR1 SGHRS and CDR2 YFSETQ. V lost 1 base and J lost 1, with 17 bases in between. DNA of the CDR3: TGCGCCAGCAGCTTGATGGGGTTAGGGCCTACGAACACTGAAGCTTTCTTT. Encoded protein: CASSLMGLGPTNTEAFF. Complete variable domain (other parts from reference TRBV5-1 and TRBJ1-1): KAGVTQTPRYLIKTRGQQVTLSCSPISGHRSVSWYQQTPGQGLQFLFEYFSETQRNKGNFPGRFSGRQFSNSRSEMNVSTLELGDSALYLCASSLMGLGPTNTEAFFGQGTRLTVV.

V usage is TRBV25-1 and J usage is TRBJ1-1; weak D call: TRBD1 (5 bases). CDR3 length equals 13 residues. Germline V gene lookup returns CDR1 MGHDK and CDR2 SYGVNS. With 4 bases removed from V and 1 base from J, the gap between germline ends came to 7 bases. In DNA, the CDR3 is TGTGCCAGCAGTGTTACAGGGAACACTGAAGCTTTCTTT. This sequence encodes CASSVTGNTEAFF.

V and J are TRBV28 and TRBJ1-1; 9 positions match TRBD1. The CDR3 totals 14 residues. Trimming removed 3 bases from V and 6 bases from J; junction bases left unmatched: 5. CDR1 is MDHEN, CDR2 SYDVKM, per germline. The DNA for the CDR3 is TGTGCCAGCAGTTTTAATGACAGGGGGTCTGAAGCTTTCTTT. Translation gives CASSFNDRGSEAFF.

This clone was seen just once. V gene TRBV11-3 combines with J gene TRBJ2-7; the D gene is possibly TRBD2 (6 bases). Looked up from germline, CDR1 is SGHNT and CDR2 is YENEEA. The CDR3 is 15 amino acids. V gave up 1 base and J gave up 4 bases, with 14 bases separating them. This chain's CDR3 is CASSLGGGLPYEQYF. The CDR3 nucleotides are TGTGCCAGCAGCTTAGGTGGGGGACTCCCTTACGAGCAGTACTTC.

The V call is TRBV19, the J call TRBJ2-1; TRBD2 matches 8 bases. J gave up 4 bases and V 7 bases, and 12 bases lay outside the gene matches. The germline gives CDR1 LNHDA, CDR2 SQIVND (reference sequence). The CDR3 has 16 residues. For the CDR3, the DNA is TGTGCCAGTAAGGGTCGGGAGGGCCGCCGGTACAATGAGCAGTTCTTC. This codes for CASKGREGRRYNEQFF.

Only one count was recorded for this clone. The CDR3 DNA sequence: TGTGCCAGCAGCTTCGGACAGGATTATGGCTACACCTTC. Its translation is CASSFGQDYGYTF. The chain links TRBV7-9 to TRBJ1-2; the match to TRBD1 covers 7 bases. The ends lost 3 bases at V and 5 bases at J; junction bases unmatched: 3. The germline gives CDR1 SEHNR, CDR2 FQNEAQ (reference sequence). This CDR3 comprises 13 residues.

This clone showed up just a few times. The CDR3 nucleotides read TGTGCCAGCACGGGGACAGGGCTGAACACTGAAGCTTTCTTT. Its translation: CASTGTGLNTEAFF. The J gene is TRBJ1-1, the V gene TRBV6-5, with TRBD1 matching over 9 bases. CDR3 size: 14 residues. Per the germline V gene, CDR1 is MNHEY and CDR2 is SVGAGI. The trim removed 7 bases at V and 0 bases at J, leaving 3 bases unmatched.

The chain links TRBV12-3 or TRBV12-4 to TRBJ1-4, with no clear D. The CDR3 totals 13 residues. Deletions cut 2 bases from V and 5 bases from J, with 6 bases between. CDR3 sequence (DNA): TGTGCCAGCAGTTTACGACGAAATGAAAAACTGTTTTTT. Translating it yields CASSLRRNEKLFF.

The chain is built from TRBV6-4 and TRBJ1-2, with 7 bases matching TRBD1. The CDR3 totals 14 residues. J gave up 0 bases and V 6 bases, and 4 bases lay outside the gene matches. CDR1 is MRHNA, CDR2 SNTAGT, per germline. CDR3: CASRRDSSNYGYTF. In nucleotides, the CDR3 is TGTGCCAGCAGGAGGGACAGCTCTAACTATGGCTACACCTTC.

This rearrangement joins TRBV7-9 to TRBJ1-4; 8 bases map to TRBD1. V was clipped by 1 base and J by 4 bases; unmatched bases: 2. The CDR3 contains 15 residues. Germline CDR1 reads SEHNR; CDR2 reads FQNEAQ (reference sequence). CDR3 DNA sequence: TGTGCCAGCAGCTTAGGGACAGGGCTTAATGAAAAACTGTTTTTT. Translating it yields CASSLGTGLNEKLFF.

This chain joins TRBV11-3 and TRBJ2-1, with TRBD2 matching 9 bases. Trimming removed 8 bases from V and 7 bases from J; junction bases left unmatched: 21. Germline V gives CDR1 SGHNT, CDR2 YENEEA. CDR3 length equals 18 residues. The CDR3 region is CASGKTTLQRGARNEQFF. The CDR3 region has the DNA TGTGCCAGCGGTAAAACCACCTTACAGCGGGGGGCTAGGAATGAGCAGTTCTTC.

The gene calls are TRBV19 and TRBJ1-5; D is perhaps TRBD1 (5 bases). Germline V gene sequence: CDR1 LNHDA, CDR2 SQIVND (reference sequence). V was cut by 5 bases and J by 8 bases, with 13 bases left in between. CDR3 length: 13 residues. CDR3 in amino acids: CASSQGRSEPQHF. In DNA, the CDR3 is TGTGCCAGTAGTCAGGGAAGATCGGAGCCCCAGCATTTT. Supplemented by reference TRBV19 and TRBJ1-5, the full variable domain reads DGGITQSPKYLFRKEGQNVTLSCEQNLNHDAMYWYRQDPGQGLRLIYYSQIVNDFQKGDIAEGYSVSREKKESFPLTVTSAQKNPTAFYLCASSQGRSEPQHFGDGTRLSIL.

This clone is judged medium-sized (0.01 to 0.1%). Here the CDR3 DNA reads TGTGCCAGCAGCCCCGAGGAACGCGGCACAGATACGCAGTATTTT. The encoded protein is CASSPEERGTDTQYF. V gene TRBV4-2 combines with J gene TRBJ2-3; no clear D. Germline CDR1 LGHNA, CDR2 YNFKEQ. This CDR3 has 15 residues. V was cut by 4 bases and J by 1 base, with 12 bases left in between.

J is TRBJ1-2 and V is TRBV5-4; no definite D call. Trimming cost V 2 bases and J 1 base, with 9 bases left between them. The CDR3 covers 14 residues. Germline V lookup: CDR1 SGHNT, CDR2 YYREEE (reference sequence). Written as DNA, the CDR3 is TGTGCCAGCAGCTTCCGTTTCTTTAACTATGGCTACACCTTC. Translation gives CASSFRFFNYGYTF.

This clone was recorded once. The rearrangement links TRBV12-5 to TRBJ1-5; 7 bases map to TRBD1. Germline V CDR1 and CDR2: LGHNT, FRNRAP. The V and J ends lost 4 bases and 4 bases, in that order; junction bases with no gene match: 7. The CDR3 length is 15 residues. The CDR3 sequence: CASGSGQAPNQPQHF. Here the CDR3 DNA reads TGTGCTAGTGGTTCCGGACAGGCACCGAATCAGCCCCAGCATTTT.

The gene calls are TRBV12-5 and TRBJ1-1; 7 positions match TRBD1. The CDR3 contains 14 residues. Germline V gene data show CDR1 as LGHNT and CDR2 as FRNRAP. Unmatched junction bases numbered 4, after V lost 6 bases and J lost 0 bases. The CDR3 DNA follows: TGTGCTAGTGGAACAGGGGCTATGAACACTGAAGCTTTCTTT. Translation gives CASGTGAMNTEAFF.

This chain uses TRBV19 with TRBJ1-1; D is undetermined. Trimming shortened V by 3 bases and J by 1 base, and 6 bases separated the two germline ends. Germline lookup yields CDR1 LNHDA and CDR2 SQIVND (reference sequence). This CDR3 has 13 amino acids. The CDR3 DNA reads as TGTGCCAGTAGTATCCAGCGGAACACTGAAGCTTTCTTT. Its protein product is CASSIQRNTEAFF. Using reference TRBV19 and TRBJ1-1 for the parts outside the CDR3, the full variable domain is DGGITQSPKYLFRKEGQNVTLSCEQNLNHDAMYWYRQDPGQGLRLIYYSQIVNDFQKGDIAEGYSVSREKKESFPLTVTSAQKNPTAFYLCASSIQRNTEAFFGQGTRLTVV.

The chain combines TRBV27 with TRBJ2-3; 8 bases match TRBD2. The V segment lost 5 bases and the J segment 5 bases; nucleotides outside the gene matches: 6. Germline V lookup: CDR1 MNHEY, CDR2 SMNVEV (reference sequence). The CDR3 is made up of 14 amino acids. Written as DNA, the CDR3 is TGTGCCAGCAGTAGGTATAGCGGGAAAGATACGCAGTATTTT. Protein sequence: CASSRYSGKDTQYF.

The genes are TRBV15 and TRBJ1-2, with D possibly TRBD1 on 6 matching bases. Trimming cost V 0 bases and J 7 bases, with 12 bases left between them. The germline CDR1 and CDR2 sequences are LNHNV and YYDKDF (reference sequence). The CDR3 is 14 residues long. The CDR3 DNA reads TGTGCCACCAGCAGAGATAAACAGGGAAGTGGCTACACCTTC. It yields the protein CATSRDKQGSGYTF.

The chain couples TRBV7-3 to TRBJ2-1; D possibly corresponds to TRBD1 (5 bases). Germline loops: CDR1 SGHTA, CDR2 FQGTGA. This CDR3 contains 13 residues. The V end was cut by 1 base, the J end by 8 bases, with 9 bases between. The CDR3 region has the DNA TGTGCCAGCAGCTTAAACCCCAGGGATGAGCAGTTCTTC. This encodes CASSLNPRDEQFF.

The V call is TRBV12-5, the J call TRBJ1-2; D not resolved. Germline V gene sequence: CDR1 LGHNT, CDR2 FRNRAP. This CDR3 has 16 amino acids. The V end was cut by 5 bases, the J end by 3 bases, with 19 bases between. CDR3 region: CASGVTLLASYYGYTF. CDR3 coding DNA: TGTGCTAGTGGTGTTACCCTACTAGCCTCCTACTATGGCTACACCTTC. Using reference TRBV12-5 and TRBJ1-2 for the parts outside the CDR3, the full variable domain is DARVTQTPRHKVTEMGQEVTMRCQPILGHNTVFWYRQTMMQGLELLAYFRNRAPLDDSGMPKDRFSAEMPDATLATLKIQPSEPRDSAVYFCASGVTLLASYYGYTFGSGTRLTVV.

Details on this clone: A junction boundary mismatches the germline segment, possibly from a read error. V is TRBV12-3 or TRBV12-4 and J is TRBJ1-2; 12 bases are shared with TRBD1. The CDR3 extends over 13 amino acids. This chain's CDR3 is CASSSAGQGARMF. CDR3 nucleotide sequence: TGTGCCAGCAGTTCGGCGGGACAGGGGGCGCGGATGTTC.

The rearrangement uses TRBV18 and TRBJ2-7; TRBD1 matches 8 bases. CDR3 size: 14 residues. Per germline, CDR1 KGHSH and CDR2 LQKENI. Germline trimming cut 3 bases from V and 5 bases from J; bases unmatched to any gene: 6. In DNA form, the CDR3 reads TGTGCCAGCTCACCCCGGACAGGGACAAACGAGCAGTACTTC. It is translated as CASSPRTGTNEQYF.

CDR3 in DNA: TGTGCCAGCAGCACAGATAGCAATCAGCCCCAGCATTTT. This gives the protein CASSTDSNQPQHF. The genes are TRBV6-4 and TRBJ1-5; D remains ambiguous. Trimming pared 6 bases from V and 0 bases from J, leaving 6 bases between. The CDR3 extends over 13 amino acids. The germline V gene encodes CDR1 MRHNA and CDR2 SNTAGT.